This T cell receptor (beta chain) is drawn from a study of response to subunit inactivated influenza vaccine (dated by TCRdb to 2016 to 2018). A note on the overall study: Deep quantitative T cell receptor repertoire profiling was used in the study to track responses to a trivalent subunit inactivated influenza vaccine.

A few counts support this clonotype. Its antigen remains undetermined. Base-call qualities are not available, and no considerably larger clone is one nucleotide away. Libraries were built with RT-PCR. Sequenced on an Illumina HiSeq 2500. The public sequencing data were trimmed at Q25 with fastp and processed into clonotypes with MiXCR by TCRdb, which kept only in-frame beta chains. Here each entry gathers all rows of one CDR3 protein and keeps the most common genes and DNA. Recorded for this sample are a few hundred thousand distinct CDR3 sequences; 13% to 15% of them occurred a single time. Jointly, the top ten make up around 10% of the sample. Trimming leaves V shorter by 1 base and J shorter by 5 bases, with the junction holding 6 bases beyond the gene matches. The CDR1 and CDR2 encoded by the germline V gene are SGHTA and FQGNSA. The CDR3 goes from the cysteine to the phenylalanine over 15 residues. The entry retains the CDR3 DNA only, 45 bases that are in frame from base 1.

Broader findings and caveats from the paper: It was suggested by the authors that each seasonal influenza vaccination may recruit only a limited number of new T cells.

In this chain, TRBV7-2 is recombined with TRBJ2-3, with TRBD1 identical over 7 junction bases. The clonotype was recovered from a man aged 50-60 years who received an inactivated influenza vaccine. Donor details come from another sample of the same person, matched by shared clones. Sequenced material: PBMCs from blood, taken 12 days after vaccination. The CDR3 protein sequence reads: CASSLDRGRVDTQYF. Read as DNA, the sequence is TGTGCCAGCAGCTTAGACAGGGGTCGTGTAGATACGCAGTATTTT.